A single sample is the source of the 26 T cell receptor beta chains below, sequenced in a study of T cell repertoires in cytomegalovirus infection. One entry per CDR3 protein, called by TCRdb with MiXCR from the reads. The data contain hundreds of thousands of distinct CDR3 sequences, around a third of them singletons. Their recognized antigens are unknown. Here the sequenced sample was cultured PBMCs, taken from culture after CMV antigen stimulation. The receptors come from a human donor in good health (CMV status not recorded). Some clones in this sample may be carry-over from other donors' samples.

The chain uses TRBV6-6 and TRBJ2-7; D may be TRBD1 (6 bases). CDR1 is MNHNY and CDR2 is SVGAGI in the germline V gene (reference sequence). V was clipped by 2 bases and J by 3 bases, with 23 bases between them. The CDR3 is 18 residues long. Here the CDR3 DNA reads TGTGCCAGCAGTTACGGTATAGGAGCTTGGGGACAAGTCTACGAGCAGTACTTC. Encoded protein: CASSYGIGAWGQVYEQYF.

The chain recombines TRBV7-2 with TRBJ1-2, with 8 nucleotides matching TRBD1. This CDR3 is built from 16 residues. Germline CDR1 reads SGHTA; CDR2 reads FQGNSA. The V segment lost 6 bases and the J segment 5 bases; nucleotides outside the gene matches: 14. CDR3 bases: TGTGCCAGCAGTATATTTCATGGGGGACAGGCTTATGGCTACACCTTC. Translating it yields CASSIFHGGQAYGYTF.

The chain links TRBV4-1 to TRBJ1-4; TRBD1 might be the D (6 bases). The CDR3 length is 16 residues. V gave up 1 base and J gave up 8 bases, with 17 bases separating them. Per the germline V gene, CDR1 is MGHRA and CDR2 is YSYEKL. CDR3 amino acids: CASSQGPSGAKEKLFF. The CDR3 DNA follows: TGCGCCAGCAGCCAAGGTCCGTCGGGGGCAAAGGAAAAACTGTTTTTT.

This clonotype has more than one count but fewer than ten. The chain recombines TRBV7-8 with TRBJ2-3; D is unresolved. This CDR3 contains 11 residues. Germline-derived CDR1 and CDR2 are SGHVS and FQNEAQ. Trimming shortened V by 7 bases and J by 8 bases, and 10 bases separated the two germline ends. CDR3 sequence reads: CASIVGVTQYF. The CDR3 bases are TGTGCCAGCATCGTGGGTGTTACGCAGTATTTT.

The sample holds many counts of this clonotype. The chain joins TRBV7-8 to TRBJ2-5; D is ambiguous. Germline V lookup: CDR1 SGHVS, CDR2 FQNEAQ. Trimming left V 2 bases short and J 2 bases short, with 9 bases between. The CDR3 has 14 amino acids. The chain's CDR3 is CASSLNNLQETQYF. CDR3 coding DNA: TGTGCCAGCAGCTTAAACAACCTGCAAGAGACCCAGTACTTC.

This clonotype has a handful of counts. The chain uses TRBV29-1 and TRBJ2-5; TRBD2 matches at 8 bases. This CDR3 spans 13 amino acids. After removal of 4 bases from V and 2 bases from J, the junction contained 3 bases not matched to a gene. Germline-derived CDR1 and CDR2 are SQVTM and ANQGSEA. The CDR3 DNA is TGCAGCGTTGCGCGGGGGGTTCAAGAGACCCAGTACTTC. Its translation: CSVARGVQETQYF.

This clonotype appeared a single time. The V and J genes are TRBV4-2 and TRBJ2-5; 8 bases agree with TRBD1. Germline V gene lookup returns CDR1 LGHNA and CDR2 YNFKEQ. V dropped 3 bases and J dropped 2; count of bases not matched to a gene: 8. The CDR3 runs 16 residues. In DNA form, the CDR3 reads TGTGCCAGCAGCCAGGACGGACAGGGAGATCAAGAGACCCAGTACTTC. Residues: CASSQDGQGDQETQYF.

The chain has TRBV29-1 and TRBJ2-3; D is ambiguous. This CDR3 has 12 amino acids. The V end lost 4 bases, the J end lost 6 bases, and 11 bases lay between the germline ends. The germline V gene has CDR1 SQVTM and CDR2 ANQGSEA. The CDR3 spells CSVVAPQDTQYF. The CDR3 DNA sequence: TGCAGCGTTGTAGCACCCCAGGATACGCAGTATTTT.

The rearrangement uses TRBV5-4 and TRBJ1-2; D remains unclear. Per germline, CDR1 SGHNT and CDR2 YYREEE (reference sequence). The CDR3 is made up of 16 amino acids. The V end was cut by 0 bases, the J end by 2 bases, with 14 bases between. Here the CDR3 DNA reads TGTGCCAGCAGCTTGGATTCGCGGGCCTCAAACTATGGCTACACCTTC. Protein product: CASSLDSRASNYGYTF.

The chain carries TRBV19 and TRBJ2-2; 7 bases align to TRBD1. The V segment lost 4 bases and the J segment 4 bases; nucleotides outside the gene matches: 3. Germline CDR1 reads LNHDA; CDR2 reads SQIVND (reference sequence). CDR3 size: 14 residues. The CDR3 bases are TGTGCCAGTAGTAAACAGGGGTTCACCGGGGAGCTGTTTTTT. It specifies CASSKQGFTGELFF.

The chain couples TRBV15 to TRBJ1-2; TRBD1 matches at 7 bases. Germline values: CDR1 LNHNV, CDR2 YYDKDF (reference sequence). V gave up 3 bases and J gave up 6 bases; unmatched junction bases: 10. The length of the CDR3 is 15 residues. CDR3 coding DNA: TGTGCCACCAGCAGGGCCGACAGGGCTTCGGATGGCTACACCTTC. This sequence encodes CATSRADRASDGYTF.

The chain is built from TRBV28 and TRBJ1-5; 10 bases line up with TRBD1. The trim removed 7 bases at V and 6 bases at J, leaving 9 bases unmatched. The CDR3 has 15 amino acids. Germline V gene sequence: CDR1 MDHEN, CDR2 SYDVKM. The CDR3 DNA sequence: TGTGCCAGCACTACACAAGGGACAGGGGTTCAGCCCCAGCATTTT. As protein: CASTTQGTGVQPQHF.

J is TRBJ1-1 and V is TRBV6-2 or TRBV6-3; 7 bases line up with TRBD1. The CDR3 contains 14 residues. Germline loops: CDR1 MNHEY, CDR2 SVGEGT. The trim removed 6 bases at V and 7 bases at J, leaving 11 bases unmatched. The CDR3 DNA reads TGTGCCAGCAGAGCGAGCGAGACAGGGAATGAAGCTTTCTTT. Its translation is CASRASETGNEAFF.

The genes are TRBV5-4 and TRBJ2-5; TRBD2 might be the D (5 bases). The CDR3 sequence is 15 residues long. Germline values: CDR1 SGHNT, CDR2 YYREEE (reference sequence). V dropped 3 bases and J dropped 4 bases, with 16 bases sitting between them. DNA of the CDR3: TGTGCCAGCAGCTCCAAAGCTAGCCCAGGAGAGACCCAGTACTTC. As protein: CASSSKASPGETQYF.

This rearrangement joins TRBV11-2 to TRBJ2-7; TRBD2 matches 11 bases. The CDR3 length is 20 residues. CDR1 SGHAT and CDR2 FQNNGV come from the germline V gene. The J segment lost 2 bases and the V segment lost 4 bases, leaving 19 bases of the junction unmatched. DNA for the CDR3: TGTGCCAGCAGCTCTTTACTCGGGACTAGCGGTTTGACTAGTCCCTACGAGCAGTACTTC. It is translated as CASSSLLGTSGLTSPYEQYF.

The table lists this clonotype with a few counts. This chain uses TRBV28 with TRBJ2-7; possibly TRBD2 for D (5 bases). CDR1 is MDHEN, CDR2 SYDVKM, per germline. The CDR3 runs 14 residues. With 1 base removed from V and 6 bases from J, the gap between germline ends came to 13 bases. The CDR3 DNA reads TGTGCCAGCAGTTTATTCGGGGAAGGCGGCGAGCAGTACTTC. Protein sequence: CASSLFGEGGEQYF.

This chain joins TRBV19 and TRBJ2-3; possible D gene TRBD2, 5 bases. V was cut by 6 bases and J by 2 bases, with 12 bases left in between. This CDR3 is 14 amino acids long. Germline CDR1 reads LNHDA; CDR2 reads SQIVND (reference sequence). For the CDR3, the DNA is TGTGCCAGTAGCAGAACTAGGTTCACAGATACGCAGTATTTT. Protein product: CASSRTRFTDTQYF.

This clonotype was detected many times. The rearrangement joins TRBV7-2 to TRBJ2-3, with D hard to call. The CDR3 contains 12 residues. Germline-derived CDR1 and CDR2 are SGHTA and FQGNSA. With 4 bases removed from V and 6 bases from J, the gap between germline ends came to 8 bases. CDR3 region: CASSWVGDTQYF. The CDR3 nucleotides read TGTGCCAGCAGCTGGGTTGGGGATACGCAGTATTTT.

As for this clonotype: This may arise from a read error, as a much more abundant clone is one base away. V gene TRBV7-2 combines with J gene TRBJ1-2, with a possible D match to TRBD1 (6 bases). Germline CDR1 SGHTA, CDR2 FQGNSA. This CDR3 is 14 amino acids long. V was cut by 5 bases and J by 8 bases, with 18 bases left in between. The CDR3 spells CASSRNPGDGGYTF. The CDR3 bases are TGTGCCAGCAGCCGCAATCCAGGGGATGGGGGCTACACCTTC.

The chain carries TRBV14 and TRBJ2-7, with unresolved D. The germline V gene encodes CDR1 SGHDN and CDR2 FVKESK. The V end was cut by 1 base, the J end by 4 bases, with 8 bases between. The CDR3 spans 13 residues. CDR3 DNA: TGTGCCAGCAGCCAAGCCACGCGGTACGAGCAGTACTTC. This translates into CASSQATRYEQYF.

This clonotype was seen a handful of times. This chain links TRBV12-3 or TRBV12-4 with TRBJ2-6; D uncertain. The V and J ends lost 1 base and 0 bases respectively, with 7 bases between them. The CDR3 length is 16 residues. The DNA of the CDR3 is TGTGCCAGCAGTTTAGGCCTTCACTCTGGGGCCAACGTCCTGACTTTC. This translates into CASSLGLHSGANVLTF.

This chain links TRBV10-2 with TRBJ1-4, with TRBD1 as a possible D gene (6 bases). The CDR3 is made up of 12 amino acids. Germline lookup yields CDR1 WSHSY and CDR2 SAAADI. V was shortened by 3 bases and J by 11 bases, with 10 bases between the two germline ends. CDR3 loop: CASSEGQLKLFF. CDR3 nucleotides: TGCGCCAGCAGTGAAGGACAGCTCAAACTGTTTTTT.

This clonotype was found once. This chain connects TRBV2 to TRBJ1-4, with TRBD1 identical over 9 bases. The CDR3 consists of 14 residues. The J segment lost 0 bases and the V segment lost 8 bases, leaving 1 base of the junction unmatched. Germline V CDR1 and CDR2: SNHLY, FYNNEI. This chain's CDR3 is CASGTGTTNEKLFF. The CDR3 region has the DNA TGTGCCAGCGGGACAGGGACAACTAATGAAAAACTGTTTTTT.

This clonotype showed up just a few times. V gene TRBV12-3 or TRBV12-4 combines with J gene TRBJ2-5, with 7 bases fitting TRBD2. The V and J ends lost 3 bases and 2 bases, in that order; junction bases with no gene match: 3. The CDR3 loop spans 14 amino acids. The CDR3: CASSFREGQETQYF. The CDR3, as DNA: TGTGCCAGCAGTTTTAGGGAGGGGCAAGAGACCCAGTACTTC.

This clonotype was observed a handful of times. The J gene is TRBJ2-1, the V gene TRBV20-1; 12 nucleotides match TRBD2. Germline CDR1 is DFQATT and CDR2 is SNEGSKA (reference sequence). V was clipped by 6 bases and J by 5 bases; unmatched bases: 11. This CDR3 has 16 amino acids. CDR3 in DNA: TGCAGTGCGCGCCTAGGCCCTAGCGGGAGGGACAATGAGCAGTTCTTC. Translation gives CSARLGPSGRDNEQFF.

This clonotype was seen only a few times. The gene calls are TRBV4-3 and TRBJ1-4; D is undetermined. V was shortened by 1 base and J by 8 bases, with 14 bases between the two germline ends. The CDR3 runs 15 residues. Germline values: CDR1 LGHNA, CDR2 YSLEER. The CDR3 loop is CASSQVGGLGEKLFF. CDR3 bases: TGCGCCAGCAGCCAAGTCGGTGGGCTGGGAGAAAAACTGTTTTTT.